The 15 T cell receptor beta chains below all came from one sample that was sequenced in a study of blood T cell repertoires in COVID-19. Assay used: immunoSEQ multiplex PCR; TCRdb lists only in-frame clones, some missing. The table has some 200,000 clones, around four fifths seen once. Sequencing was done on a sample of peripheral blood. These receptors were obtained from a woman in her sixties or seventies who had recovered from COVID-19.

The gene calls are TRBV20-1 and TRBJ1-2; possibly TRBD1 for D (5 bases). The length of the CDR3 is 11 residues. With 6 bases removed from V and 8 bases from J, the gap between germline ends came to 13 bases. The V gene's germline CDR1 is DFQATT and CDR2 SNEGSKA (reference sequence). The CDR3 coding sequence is TGCAGTGCAAGGGCCGGGGGGGGCTACACCTTC. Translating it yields CSARAGGGYTF.

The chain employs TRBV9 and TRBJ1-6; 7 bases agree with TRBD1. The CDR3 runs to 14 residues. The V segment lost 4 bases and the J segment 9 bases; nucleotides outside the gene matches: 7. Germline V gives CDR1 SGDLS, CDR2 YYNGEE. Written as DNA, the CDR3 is TGTGCCAGCAGCTCCGGCGACAGGGCTTCACCCCTCCACTTT. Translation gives CASSSGDRASPLHF.

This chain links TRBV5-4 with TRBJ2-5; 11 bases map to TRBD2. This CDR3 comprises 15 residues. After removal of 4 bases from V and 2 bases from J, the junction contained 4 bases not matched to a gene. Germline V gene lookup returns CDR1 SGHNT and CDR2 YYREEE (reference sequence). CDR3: CASSLAGGPQETQYF. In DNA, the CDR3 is TGTGCCAGCAGCCTAGCGGGGGGCCCACAAGAGACCCAGTACTTC.

CDR3 loop: CASSYTRGVEQFF. The CDR3 DNA sequence: TGTGCCAGCAGTTATACAAGGGGTGTAGAGCAGTTCTTC. The chain joins TRBV6-2 or TRBV6-3 to TRBJ2-1, with D possibly TRBD1 on 5 matching bases. The germline V gene has CDR1 MNHEY and CDR2 SVGEGT. CDR3 length: 13 residues. V was trimmed by 3 bases and J by 10 bases, leaving 13 bases between them.

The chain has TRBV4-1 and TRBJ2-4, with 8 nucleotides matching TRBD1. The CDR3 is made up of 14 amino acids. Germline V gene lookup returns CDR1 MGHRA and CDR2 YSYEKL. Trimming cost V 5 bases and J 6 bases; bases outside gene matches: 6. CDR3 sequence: CASSVQGAGNIQYF. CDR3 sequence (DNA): TGCGCCAGCAGCGTTCAGGGGGCCGGAAACATTCAGTACTTC.

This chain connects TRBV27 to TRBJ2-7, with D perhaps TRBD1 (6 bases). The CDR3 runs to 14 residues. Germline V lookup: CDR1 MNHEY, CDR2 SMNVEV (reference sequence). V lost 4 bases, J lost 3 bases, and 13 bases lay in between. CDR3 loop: CASSSNREIYEQYF. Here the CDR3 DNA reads TGTGCCAGCAGTTCGAACAGGGAAATCTACGAGCAGTACTTC.

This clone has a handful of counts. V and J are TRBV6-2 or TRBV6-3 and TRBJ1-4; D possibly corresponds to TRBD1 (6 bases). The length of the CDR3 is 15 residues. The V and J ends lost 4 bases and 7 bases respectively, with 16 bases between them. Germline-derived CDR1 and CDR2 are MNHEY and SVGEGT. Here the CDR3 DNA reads TGTGCCAGCAGTTTGCACAGGGTCGAACGTGAAAAACTGTTTTTT. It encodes CASSLHRVEREKLFF.

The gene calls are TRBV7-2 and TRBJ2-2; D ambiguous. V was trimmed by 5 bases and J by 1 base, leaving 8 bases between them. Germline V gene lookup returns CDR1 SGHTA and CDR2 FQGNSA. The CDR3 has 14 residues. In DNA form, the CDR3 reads TGTGCCAGCAGCCCTTACTTGAACACCGGGGAGCTGTTTTTT. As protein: CASSPYLNTGELFF. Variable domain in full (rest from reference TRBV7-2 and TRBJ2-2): GAGVSQSPSNKVTEKGKDVELRCDPISGHTALYWYRQSLGQGLEFLIYFQGNSAPDKSGLPSDRFSAERTGGSVSTLTIQRTQQEDSAVYLCASSPYLNTGELFFGEGSRLTVL.

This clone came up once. CDR3 sequence reads: CASSLETEFEDEQYF. The CDR3 region has the DNA TGCGCCAGCAGCTTGGAGACAGAGTTTGAGGACGAGCAGTACTTC. The rearrangement joins TRBV5-1 to TRBJ2-7; D possibly corresponds to TRBD1 (5 bases). Trimming removed 0 bases from V and 5 bases from J, with 15 bases in between. The CDR3 is 15 amino acids. Germline V gene lookup returns CDR1 SGHRS and CDR2 YFSETQ.

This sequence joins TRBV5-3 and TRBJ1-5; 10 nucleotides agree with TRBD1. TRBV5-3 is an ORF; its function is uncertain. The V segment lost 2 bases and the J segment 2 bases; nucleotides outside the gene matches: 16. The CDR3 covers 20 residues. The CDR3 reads CARSLALPGQGRVCNQPQHF. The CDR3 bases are TGTGCCAGAAGCTTAGCACTTCCGGGACAGGGGCGGGTATGCAATCAGCCCCAGCATTTT.

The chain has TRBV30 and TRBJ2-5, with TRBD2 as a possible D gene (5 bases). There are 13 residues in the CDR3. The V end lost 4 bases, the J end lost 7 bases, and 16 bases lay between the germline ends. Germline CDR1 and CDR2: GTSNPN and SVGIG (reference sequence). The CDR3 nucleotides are TGTGCCTGGACATCAGGAGGACTGGGGACCCAGTACTTC. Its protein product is CAWTSGGLGTQYF.

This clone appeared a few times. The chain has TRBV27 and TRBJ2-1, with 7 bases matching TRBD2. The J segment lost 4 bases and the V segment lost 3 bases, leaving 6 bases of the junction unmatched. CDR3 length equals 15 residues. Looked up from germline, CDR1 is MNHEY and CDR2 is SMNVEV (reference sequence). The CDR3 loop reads CASSFAGEEYNEQFF. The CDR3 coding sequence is TGTGCCAGCAGTTTCGCGGGGGAGGAATACAATGAGCAGTTCTTC.

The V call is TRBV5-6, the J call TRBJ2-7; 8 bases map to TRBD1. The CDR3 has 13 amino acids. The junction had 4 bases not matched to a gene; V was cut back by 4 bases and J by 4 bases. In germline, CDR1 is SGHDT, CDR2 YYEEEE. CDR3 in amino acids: CASSPGQVYEQYF. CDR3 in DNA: TGTGCCAGCAGCCCGGGACAGGTTTACGAGCAGTACTTC.

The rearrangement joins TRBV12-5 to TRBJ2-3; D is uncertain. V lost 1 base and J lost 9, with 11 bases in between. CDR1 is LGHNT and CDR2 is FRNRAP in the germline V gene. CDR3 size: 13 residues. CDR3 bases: TGTGCTAGTGGTTTGGGACTCCCTGCAACGCAGTATTTT. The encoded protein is CASGLGLPATQYF.

CDR3 sequence: CASSQGQGGIETQYF. The CDR3, as DNA: TGTGCCAGCAGCCAGGGACAGGGTGGTATTGAGACCCAGTACTTC. The chain recombines TRBV6-5 with TRBJ2-5, with 9 bases matching TRBD1. V dropped 6 bases and J dropped 5; count of bases not matched to a gene: 10. From germline, CDR1 is MNHEY and CDR2 SVGAGI. The CDR3 loop spans 15 amino acids.